This T cell receptor beta chain was identified during a study of T cell repertoires in cytomegalovirus infection. One entry per CDR3 protein results from TCRdb running MiXCR on the reads. This table holds about 320,000 distinct CDR3 sequences, 9.5% found once. In regard to this clonotype: The junction and the germline gene differ at one end; a read error may be behind it.

Germline CDR1 and CDR2: MGHRA and YSYEKL. The CDR3 is 17 amino acids. The TCR was taken from a human donor in good health (CMV status not recorded). Some clones in this sample may be carry-over from other donors' samples. Sequencing was carried out using PBMCs. V and J are TRBV4-1 and TRBJ1-3, with D hard to call. Here the CDR3 DNA reads TGTGCCAGCAGCCAAGCTGATAGGGAAGTATCGGGAAACACCATATATTTT. This encodes CASSQADREVSGNTIYF.